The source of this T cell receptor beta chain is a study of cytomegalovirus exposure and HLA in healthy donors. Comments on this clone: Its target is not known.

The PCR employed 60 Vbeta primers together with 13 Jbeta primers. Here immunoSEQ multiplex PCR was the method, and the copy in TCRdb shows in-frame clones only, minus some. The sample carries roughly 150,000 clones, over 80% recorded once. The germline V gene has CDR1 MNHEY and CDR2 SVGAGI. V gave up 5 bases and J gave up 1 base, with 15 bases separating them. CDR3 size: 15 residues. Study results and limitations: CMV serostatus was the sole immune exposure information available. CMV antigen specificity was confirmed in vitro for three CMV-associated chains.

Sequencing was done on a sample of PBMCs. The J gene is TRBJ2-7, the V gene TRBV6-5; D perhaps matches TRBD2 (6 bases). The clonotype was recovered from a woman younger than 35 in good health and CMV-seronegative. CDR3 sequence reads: CASSGWGEASYEQYF. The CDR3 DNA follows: TGTGCCAGCAGTGGGTGGGGGGAAGCGTCCTACGAGCAGTACTTC.